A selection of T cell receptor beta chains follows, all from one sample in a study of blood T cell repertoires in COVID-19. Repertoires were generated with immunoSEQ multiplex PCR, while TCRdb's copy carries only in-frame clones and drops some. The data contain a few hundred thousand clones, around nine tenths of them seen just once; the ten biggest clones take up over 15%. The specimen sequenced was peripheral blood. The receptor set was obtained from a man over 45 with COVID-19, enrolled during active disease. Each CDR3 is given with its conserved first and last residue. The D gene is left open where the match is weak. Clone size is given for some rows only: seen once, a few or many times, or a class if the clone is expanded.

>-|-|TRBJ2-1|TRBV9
TGTGCCAGCAGCGCACTCTCCGGGACTTACTCCTTCAATGAGCAGTTCTTC
CASSALSGTYSFNEQFF
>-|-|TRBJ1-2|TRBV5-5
TGTGCCAGCAGCTTTGAGGGGGACTATGGCTACACCTTC
CASSFEGDYGYTF
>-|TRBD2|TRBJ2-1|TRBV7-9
TGTGCCAGCAGCTTAGTACTAGCGACAAATGAGCAGTTCTTC
CASSLVLATNEQFF
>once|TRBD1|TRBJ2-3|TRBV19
TGTGCCAGTAGTATGACAGGGGCCGGCACAGATACGCAGTATTTT
CASSMTGAGTDTQYF
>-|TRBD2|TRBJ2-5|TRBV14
TGTGCCAGCAGCCAAAGCACTCTAGCGGGAGGGCGGTTCGAGACCCAGTACTTC
CASSQSTLAGGRFETQYF
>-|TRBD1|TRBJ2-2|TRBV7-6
TGTGCCAGCAGCAACCGGGACAGGAACACCGGGGAGCTGTTTTTT
CASSNRDRNTGELFF
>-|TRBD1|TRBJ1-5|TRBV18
TGTGCCAGCTCACCGGGTTCTCGGACAGGGTATGGAAACAATCAGCCCCAGCATTTT
CASSPGSRTGYGNNQPQHF
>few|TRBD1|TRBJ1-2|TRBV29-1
TGCAGCGTTGGTGACAGGGGGGATTTTCGGGGCTACACCTTC
CSVGDRGDFRGYTF
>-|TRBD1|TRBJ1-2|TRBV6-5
TGTGCCAGCAGTTCTCTACAGGGGTACTATGGCTACACCTTC
CASSSLQGYYGYTF
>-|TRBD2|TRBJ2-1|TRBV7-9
TGTGCCAGCAGCTTAACGGGGGGTCGCACCTACAATGAGCAGTTCTTC
CASSLTGGRTYNEQFF
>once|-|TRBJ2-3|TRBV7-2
TGTGCCAGCAGGGGACCGGGGGGCGGTACGCAGTATTTT
CASRGPGGGTQYF
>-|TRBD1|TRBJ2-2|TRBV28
TGTGCCAGCATGTCGGGACAGGATAACACCGGGGAGCTGTTTTTT
CASMSGQDNTGELFF
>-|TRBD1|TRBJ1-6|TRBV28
TGTGCCAGCAGTACCCGACAGGGGTTGGGCAATTCACCCCTCCACTTT
CASSTRQGLGNSPLHF
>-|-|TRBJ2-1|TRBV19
TGTGCCAGTAGTCTACAGAGCTCCTACAATGAGCAGTTCTTC
CASSLQSSYNEQFF
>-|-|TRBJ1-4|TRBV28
TGTGCCAGCAGTTTTCGCCGGGATGAAAAACTGTTTTTT
CASSFRRDEKLFF
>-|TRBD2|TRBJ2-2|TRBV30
TGTGCCTGGGCCGGGACTAGCGGGGTCGGGGAGCTGTTTTTT
CAWAGTSGVGELFF
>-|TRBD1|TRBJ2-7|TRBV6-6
TGTGCCAGCAGTCCACAACAGAGGCCCGGACAGGGGGCTTGGGGTACGGCCTACGAGCAGTACTTC
CASSPQQRPGQGAWGTAYEQYF
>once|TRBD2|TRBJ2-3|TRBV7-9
TGTGCCAGCAGCCCCCGGGGGGGGCTAACCACAGATACGCAGTATTTT
CASSPRGGLTTDTQYF
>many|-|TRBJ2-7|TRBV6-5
TGTGCCAGCAGTTATAGAAGGGGCGGCCACTACGAGCAGTACTTC
CASSYRRGGHYEQYF
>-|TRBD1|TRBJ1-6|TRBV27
TGTGCCAGCCACAGGGGAAGCTCCTATAATTCACCCCTCCACTTT
CASHRGSSYNSPLHF
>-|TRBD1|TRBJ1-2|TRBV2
TGTGCCAGCACCCACCGACAGGGGCCCCGAGGGGGCTACACCTTC
CASTHRQGPRGGYTF
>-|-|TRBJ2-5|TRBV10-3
TGTGCCATCGGAGTGTCACAAGAGACCCAGTACTTC
CAIGVSQETQYF
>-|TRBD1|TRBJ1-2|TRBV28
TGTGCCAGCAGTGACAGAGCGGGTTGGGTAGGGACAGGAATTGGCTACACCTTC
CASSDRAGWVGTGIGYTF
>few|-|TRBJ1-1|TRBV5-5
TGTGCCAGCAGCTCGACGGGTACGAACACTGAAGCTTTCTTT
CASSSTGTNTEAFF
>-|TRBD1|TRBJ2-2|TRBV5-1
TGCGCCAGCAGCCGCTCGCAGGGGGCGAACACCGGGGAGCTGTTTTTT
CASSRSQGANTGELFF
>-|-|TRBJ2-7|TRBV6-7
TGTGCCAGCAGTTACGGGCTAGCAATCCACGAGCAGTACTTC
CASSYGLAIHEQYF
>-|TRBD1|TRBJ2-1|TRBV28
TGTGCCAGCAGTACCGGGACAGGAGGATACAATGAGCAGTTCTTC
CASSTGTGGYNEQFF
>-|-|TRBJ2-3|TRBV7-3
TGTGCCAGCAGCTTAGCGGGCGGGTTGTCTCTCGATACGCAGTATTTT
CASSLAGGLSLDTQYF
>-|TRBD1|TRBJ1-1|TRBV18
TGTGCCAGCTCACCAGGGACAGGGGGGACTGAAGCTTTCTTT
CASSPGTGGTEAFF
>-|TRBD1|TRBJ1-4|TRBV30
TGTGCCTGGAGTTCTGCCAGGGGGCTAGCTAATGAAAAACTGTTTTTT
CAWSSARGLANEKLFF
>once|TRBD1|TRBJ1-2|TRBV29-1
TGCAGCGGCGTCGCGGGACAGGGAGAAGGTGGCTACACCTTC
CSGVAGQGEGGYTF
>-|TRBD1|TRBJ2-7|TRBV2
TGTGCCAGCAGTGATTCGGCAGGGGGCTACGAGCAGTACTTC
CASSDSAGGYEQYF
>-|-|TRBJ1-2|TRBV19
TGTGCCAGTAGTATCATCAACAGGGAGGGCTATGGCTACACCTTC
CASSIINREGYGYTF